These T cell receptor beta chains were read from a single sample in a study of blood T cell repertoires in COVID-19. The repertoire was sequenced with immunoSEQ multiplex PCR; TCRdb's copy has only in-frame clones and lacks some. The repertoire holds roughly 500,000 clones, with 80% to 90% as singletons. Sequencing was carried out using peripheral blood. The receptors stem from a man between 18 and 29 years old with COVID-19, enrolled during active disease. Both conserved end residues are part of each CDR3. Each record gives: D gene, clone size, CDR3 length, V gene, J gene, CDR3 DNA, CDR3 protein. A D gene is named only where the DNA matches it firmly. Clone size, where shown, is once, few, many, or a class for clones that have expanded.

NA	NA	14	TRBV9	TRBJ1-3	TGTGCCAGCAGCGACCCGGGGACTGGAAACACCATATATTTT	CASSDPGTGNTIYF
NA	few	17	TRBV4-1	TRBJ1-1	TGCGCCAGCAGCCAAGTGGGAGGTAGAAGGATGAACACTGAAGCTTTCTTT	CASSQVGGRRMNTEAFF
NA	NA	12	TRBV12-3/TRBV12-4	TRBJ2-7	TGTGCCAGCTCAAGGGAGGGGGACGAGCAGTACTTC	CASSREGDEQYF
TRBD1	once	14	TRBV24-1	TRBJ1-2	TGTGCCACCAGTGATTCTGACAGGGACTATGGCTACACCTTC	CATSDSDRDYGYTF
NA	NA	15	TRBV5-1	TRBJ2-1	TGCGCCAGCAGCTTGGAGGTGGCTAGCTTCAATGAGCAGTTCTTC	CASSLEVASFNEQFF
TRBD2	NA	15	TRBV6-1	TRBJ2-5	TGTGCCAGCAGTGAACAACTAGCGGGGCGAGAGACCCAGTACTTC	CASSEQLAGRETQYF
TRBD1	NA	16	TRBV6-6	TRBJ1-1	TGTGCCAGCCTCAGACAGGGACGGATCGGGAACACTGAAGCTTTCTTT	CASLRQGRIGNTEAFF
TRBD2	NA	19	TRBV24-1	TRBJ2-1	TGTGCCACCAGTGATTTTGGGGTGAGGGCTAGCGGGACTTACAATGAGCAGTTCTTC	CATSDFGVRASGTYNEQFF
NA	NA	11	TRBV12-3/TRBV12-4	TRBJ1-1	TGTGCCAGCACCGGGAACACTGAAGCTTTCTTT	CASTGNTEAFF
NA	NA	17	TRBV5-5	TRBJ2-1	TGTGCCAGCAGCTTGGCCGGGTCTGGAGCAGGGTCCAATGAGCAGTTCTTC	CASSLAGSGAGSNEQFF
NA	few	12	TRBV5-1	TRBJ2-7	TGCGCCAGCGGGGGACTGTTATACGAGCAGTACTTC	CASGGLLYEQYF
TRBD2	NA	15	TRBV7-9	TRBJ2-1	TGTGCCAGCAGCTTAAAGGGACTAGCTATATATGAGCAGTTCTTC	CASSLKGLAIYEQFF
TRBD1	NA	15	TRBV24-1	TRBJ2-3	TGTGCCACCAGTGCCCCCGGGACAGGAACAGATACGCAGTATTTT	CATSAPGTGTDTQYF
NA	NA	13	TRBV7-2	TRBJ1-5	TGTGCCAGCAGCTTAGTCTATAATCAGCCCCAGCATTTT	CASSLVYNQPQHF
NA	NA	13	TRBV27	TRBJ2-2	TGTGCCAGCAGTTTATTAGAGGACGGGGAGCTGTTTTTT	CASSLLEDGELFF
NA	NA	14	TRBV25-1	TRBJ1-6	TGTGCCAGCAGTGAATTTGGGAGTAGTTCACCCCTCCACTTT	CASSEFGSSSPLHF
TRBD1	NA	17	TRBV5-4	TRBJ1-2	TGTGCCAGCAGCTTGAAGGGCGGAGGGGGCGGGAACTATGGCTACACCTTC	CASSLKGGGGGNYGYTF
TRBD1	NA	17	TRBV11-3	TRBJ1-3	TGTGCCAGCAGCTTAGGAAGACAGGGGGCGCAAGGAAACACCATATATTTT	CASSLGRQGAQGNTIYF
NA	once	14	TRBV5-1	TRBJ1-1	TGCGCCAGCAGCCAGGACAGTATGAACACTGAAGCTTTCTTT	CASSQDSMNTEAFF
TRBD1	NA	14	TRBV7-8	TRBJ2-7	TGTGCCAGCAGCCAGAGTAAGACAGGGCACGAGCAGTACTTC	CASSQSKTGHEQYF
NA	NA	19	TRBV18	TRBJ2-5	TGTGCCAGCTCACCCCATAGGAGGGGGCCCGATACTTACCAAGAGACCCAGTACTTC	CASSPHRRGPDTYQETQYF
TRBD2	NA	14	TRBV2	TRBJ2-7	TGTGCCAGCAGTCGGACTAGCGGGCCCTACGAGCAGTACTTC	CASSRTSGPYEQYF
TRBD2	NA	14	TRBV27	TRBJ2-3	TGTGCCAGCGGAGCTAGCGGGAGCACAGATACGCAGTATTTT	CASGASGSTDTQYF
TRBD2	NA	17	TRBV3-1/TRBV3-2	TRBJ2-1	TGTGCCAGCAGCCAAAACGCACTAGCGGGAGTACTCAATGAGCAGTTCTTC	CASSQNALAGVLNEQFF
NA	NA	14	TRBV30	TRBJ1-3	TGTGCCTGGAGAGGGGGGACTAGGGGAAACACCATATATTTT	CAWRGGTRGNTIYF
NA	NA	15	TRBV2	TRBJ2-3	TGTGCCAGCAACCTACAAGGGCAGGGGATAGATACGCAGTATTTT	CASNLQGQGIDTQYF
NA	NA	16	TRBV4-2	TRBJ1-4	TGTGCCAGCAGCTGGGACATCGGGACAACTAATGAAAAACTGTTTTTT	CASSWDIGTTNEKLFF
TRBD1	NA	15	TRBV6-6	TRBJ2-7	TGTGCCAGCAGGCCCGACAGGGGGCATAGCTACGAGCAGTACTTC	CASRPDRGHSYEQYF
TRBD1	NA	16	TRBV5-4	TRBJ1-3	TGTGCCAGCAGCTTGGAAAGGGGGCTACAGGGAAACACCATATATTTT	CASSLERGLQGNTIYF
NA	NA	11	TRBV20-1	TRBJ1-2	TGCAGTGCTACGGGTTGGCATGGCTACACCTTC	CSATGWHGYTF
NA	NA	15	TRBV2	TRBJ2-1	TGTGCCAGCAGTGAGATCGGGGTGGACGGCAATGAGCAGTTCTTC	CASSEIGVDGNEQFF
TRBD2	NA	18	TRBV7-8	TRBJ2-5	TGTGCCAGCAGCCCCCTACCGAGGACTAGCGGGAGTGGGGAGACCCAGTACTTC	CASSPLPRTSGSGETQYF
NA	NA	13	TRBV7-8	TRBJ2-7	TGTGCCAGCAGCCCCCGACAGATTTACGAGCAGTACTTC	CASSPRQIYEQYF